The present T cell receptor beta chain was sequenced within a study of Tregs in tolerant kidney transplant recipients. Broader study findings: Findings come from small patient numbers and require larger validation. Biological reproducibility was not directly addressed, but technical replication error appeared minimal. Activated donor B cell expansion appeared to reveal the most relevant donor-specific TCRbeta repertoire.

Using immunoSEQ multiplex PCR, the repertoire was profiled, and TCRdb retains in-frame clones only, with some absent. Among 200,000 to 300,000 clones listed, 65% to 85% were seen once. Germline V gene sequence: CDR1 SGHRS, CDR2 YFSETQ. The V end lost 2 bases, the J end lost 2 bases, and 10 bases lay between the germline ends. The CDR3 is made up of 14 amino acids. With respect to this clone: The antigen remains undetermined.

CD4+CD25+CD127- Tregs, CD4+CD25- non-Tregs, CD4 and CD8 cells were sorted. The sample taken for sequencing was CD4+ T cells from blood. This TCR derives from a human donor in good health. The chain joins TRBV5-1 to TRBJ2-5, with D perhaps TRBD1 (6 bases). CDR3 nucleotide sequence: TGCGCCAGCAGCTTCATCACAGGGCAAGAGACCCAGTACTTC. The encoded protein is CASSFITGQETQYF.